This T cell receptor (beta chain) derives from a study of beta chain features in type 1 diabetes. Reverse transcription of all isolated RNA meant that expressed TCRB transcripts were sequenced. Assay used: immunoSEQ multiplex PCR; TCRdb lists only in-frame clones, some missing. The sample has around 650,000 clones; roughly an eighth are singletons. About this clone itself: Its antigen is as yet unknown.

Study observations and caveats: There was a moderate but significant shortening of TCRB CDR3s in all four CD4+ subsets of Type 1 diabetes patients.

Germline loops: CDR1 SGHTA, CDR2 FQGNSA. There are 13 residues in the CDR3. J lost 3 bases, V lost 6 bases, and 3 bases had no gene match. This receptor was taken from a man aged 30-40 years with type 1 diabetes. The J gene is TRBJ2-5, the V gene TRBV7-2, with TRBD2 matching over 8 bases. Sequenced: naive CD4+ T cells from blood. For the CDR3, the DNA is TGTGCCAGCAGAGGAGCGGGGGAAGAGACCCAGTACTTC. It translates to CASRGAGEETQYF.